The clone carrying this T cell receptor (beta chain) has more than one count but fewer than ten. The antigen is not known. The record originates from a study of response to subunit inactivated influenza vaccine. General study points: Authors suggested few new T cells are recruited by each seasonal influenza vaccination.

Germline values: CDR1 SGDLS, CDR2 YYNGEE. Trimming took off 0 bases at V and 2 bases at J, with 8 bases between the two ends. This CDR3 spans 15 amino acids. TCRdb re-called the RT-PCR reads with MiXCR, one entry per CDR3 protein. Among 400,000 to 650,000 distinct CDR3 sequences listed, 7.2% were seen once. This sample comprised PBMCs from blood, obtained around 2 years after vaccination. The chain carries TRBV9 and TRBJ2-2; D ambiguous. This clonotype originated in a man in his fifties or sixties who received an inactivated influenza vaccine. The CDR3 loop reads CASSVETRNTGELFF. The DNA of the CDR3 is TGTGCCAGCAGCGTAGAAACCCGTAACACCGGGGAGCTGTTTTTT.